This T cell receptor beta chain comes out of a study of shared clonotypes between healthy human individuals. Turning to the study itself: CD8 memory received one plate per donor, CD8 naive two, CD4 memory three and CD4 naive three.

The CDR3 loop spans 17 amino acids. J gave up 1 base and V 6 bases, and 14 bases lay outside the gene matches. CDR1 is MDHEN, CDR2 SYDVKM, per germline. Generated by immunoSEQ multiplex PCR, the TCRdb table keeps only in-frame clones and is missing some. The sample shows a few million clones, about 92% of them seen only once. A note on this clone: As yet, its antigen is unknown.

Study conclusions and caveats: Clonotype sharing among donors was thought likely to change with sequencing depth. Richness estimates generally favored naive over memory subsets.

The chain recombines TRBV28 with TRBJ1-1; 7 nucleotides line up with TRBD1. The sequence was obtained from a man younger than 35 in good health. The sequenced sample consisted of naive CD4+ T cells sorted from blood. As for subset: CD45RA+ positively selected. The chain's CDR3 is CASRSSGGQYRNTEAFF. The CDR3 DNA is TGTGCCAGCAGATCCTCAGGGGGTCAATACCGGAACACTGAAGCTTTCTTT.